Given below is one T cell receptor beta chain in context. Generated by immunoSEQ multiplex PCR, the TCRdb table keeps only in-frame clones and is missing some. Here the sample spans approximately 200,000 clones, roughly 80% being singletons. The V and J ends lost 5 bases and 7 bases, in that order; junction bases with no gene match: 10. The germline V gene encodes CDR1 MDHEN and CDR2 SYDVKM. The CDR3 covers 15 residues. This sample is drawn from a study of blood T cell repertoires in COVID-19. The chain joins TRBV28 to TRBJ1-5; 8 bases line up with TRBD1. Sequenced sample: PBMCs or T cells enriched from blood (not recorded which). The origin of this receptor is a man in his forties who had recovered from COVID-19. CDR3: CASSPLGQGRQPQHF. CDR3 coding DNA: TGTGCCAGCAGTCCCCTAGGACAGGGACGGCAGCCCCAGCATTTT.